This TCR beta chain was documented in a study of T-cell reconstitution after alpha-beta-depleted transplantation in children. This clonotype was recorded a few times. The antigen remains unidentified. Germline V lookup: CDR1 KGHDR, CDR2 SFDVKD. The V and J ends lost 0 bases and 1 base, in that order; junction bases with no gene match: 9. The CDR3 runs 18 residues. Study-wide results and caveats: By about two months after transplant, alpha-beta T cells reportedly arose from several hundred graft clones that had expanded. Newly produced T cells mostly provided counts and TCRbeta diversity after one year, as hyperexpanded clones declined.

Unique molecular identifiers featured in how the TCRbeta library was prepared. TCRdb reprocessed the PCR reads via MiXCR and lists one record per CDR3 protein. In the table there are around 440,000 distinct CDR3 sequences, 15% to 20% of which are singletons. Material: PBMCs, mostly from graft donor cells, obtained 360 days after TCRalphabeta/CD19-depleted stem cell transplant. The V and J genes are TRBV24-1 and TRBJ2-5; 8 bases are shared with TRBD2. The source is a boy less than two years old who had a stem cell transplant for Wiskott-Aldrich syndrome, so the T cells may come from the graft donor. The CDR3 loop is CATSDLPRGTSGQETQYF. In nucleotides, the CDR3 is TGTGCCACCAGTGATTTGCCGCGAGGCACTAGCGGCCAAGAGACCCAGTACTTC.